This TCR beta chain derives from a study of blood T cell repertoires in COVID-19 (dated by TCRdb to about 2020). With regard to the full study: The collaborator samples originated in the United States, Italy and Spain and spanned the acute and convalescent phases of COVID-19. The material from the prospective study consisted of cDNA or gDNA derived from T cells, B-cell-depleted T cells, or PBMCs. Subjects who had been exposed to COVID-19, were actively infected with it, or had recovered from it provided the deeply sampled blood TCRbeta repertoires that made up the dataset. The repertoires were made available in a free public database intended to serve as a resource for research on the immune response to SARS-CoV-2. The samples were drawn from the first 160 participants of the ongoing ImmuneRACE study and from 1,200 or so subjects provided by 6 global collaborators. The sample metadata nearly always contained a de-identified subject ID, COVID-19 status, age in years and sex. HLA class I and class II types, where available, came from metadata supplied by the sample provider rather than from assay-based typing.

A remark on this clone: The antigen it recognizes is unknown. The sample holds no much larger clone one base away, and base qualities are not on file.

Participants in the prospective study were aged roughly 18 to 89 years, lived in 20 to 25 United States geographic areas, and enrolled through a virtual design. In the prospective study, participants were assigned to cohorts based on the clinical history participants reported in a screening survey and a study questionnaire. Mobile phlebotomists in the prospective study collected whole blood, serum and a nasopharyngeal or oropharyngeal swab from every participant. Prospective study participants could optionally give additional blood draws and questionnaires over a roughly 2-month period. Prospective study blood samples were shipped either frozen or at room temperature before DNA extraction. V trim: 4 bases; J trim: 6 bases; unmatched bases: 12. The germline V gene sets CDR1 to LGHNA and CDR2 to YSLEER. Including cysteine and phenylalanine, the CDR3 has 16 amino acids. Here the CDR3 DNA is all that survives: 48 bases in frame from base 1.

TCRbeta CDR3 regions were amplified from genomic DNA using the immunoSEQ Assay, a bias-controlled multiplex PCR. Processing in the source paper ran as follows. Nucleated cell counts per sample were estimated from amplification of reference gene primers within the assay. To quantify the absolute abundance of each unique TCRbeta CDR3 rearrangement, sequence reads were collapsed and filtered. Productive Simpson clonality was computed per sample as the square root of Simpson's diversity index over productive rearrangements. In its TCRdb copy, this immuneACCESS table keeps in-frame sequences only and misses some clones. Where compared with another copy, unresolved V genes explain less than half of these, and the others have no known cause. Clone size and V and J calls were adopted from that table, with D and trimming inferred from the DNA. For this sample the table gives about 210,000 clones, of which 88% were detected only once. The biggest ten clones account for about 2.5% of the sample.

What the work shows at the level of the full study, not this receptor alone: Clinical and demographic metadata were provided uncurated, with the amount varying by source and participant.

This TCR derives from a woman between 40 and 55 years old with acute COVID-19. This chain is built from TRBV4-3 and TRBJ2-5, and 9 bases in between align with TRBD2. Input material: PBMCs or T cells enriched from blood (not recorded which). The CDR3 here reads CASSRDLAGPKKTQYF. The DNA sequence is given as TGCGCCAGCAGCCGAGATCTAGCGGGGCCTAAAAAGACCCAGTACTTC.